The 13 T cell receptor beta chains presented below share a single source sample, sequenced in a study of blood T cell repertoires in COVID-19. Sequenced by immunoSEQ multiplex PCR; TCRdb stores in-frame clones only, minus some. The table has roughly 250,000 clones, about 80% seen once. The sequencing input was peripheral blood. The receptors shown here come from a man aged 45-65 years with active or convalescent COVID-19.

V and J are TRBV15 and TRBJ1-1; D is unclear. The germline V gene has CDR1 LNHNV and CDR2 YYDKDF (reference sequence). This CDR3 has 15 residues. Trimming took 0 bases from V and 4 from J, leaving 12 bases between them. The CDR3 nucleotides read TGTGCCACCAGCAGAGATCGGGAGATCCCCACTGAAGCTTTCTTT. This gives the protein CATSRDREIPTEAFF.

The chain has TRBV6-5 and TRBJ2-1; TRBD2 aligns across 8 bases. The CDR3 has 12 residues. The germline V gene encodes CDR1 MNHEY and CDR2 SVGAGI. J gave up 5 bases and V 6 bases, and 0 bases lay outside the gene matches. The CDR3 protein is CASRRGDNEQFF. Written as DNA, the CDR3 is TGTGCCAGCAGGCGGGGGGACAATGAGCAGTTCTTC.

Concerning this clone: A single base separates this from a much larger clone, so it may be a read error. Other DNA sequences in this specimen translate into the identical CDR3. The chain is built from TRBV27 and TRBJ2-7, with D possibly matching TRBD2 (7 bases). CDR1 and CDR2 (germline): MNHEY, SMNVEV (reference sequence). The CDR3 runs to 13 residues. The ends were cut back, 6 bases at V and 1 base at J, with 10 bases in the middle. CDR3 protein: CASRRGGSYEQYF. The CDR3 DNA sequence: TGTGCCAGCAGGAGGGGGGGATCCTACGAGCAGTACTTC.

The V gene is TRBV2, the J gene TRBJ1-2; possible D gene TRBD1, 6 bases. V gave up 7 bases and J gave up 2 bases, with 14 bases separating them. The CDR3 length is 14 residues. Germline V CDR1 and CDR2: SNHLY, FYNNEI. The CDR3 sequence: CASTQAGANYGYTF. CDR3 DNA: TGTGCCAGCACCCAAGCGGGGGCGAACTATGGCTACACCTTC.

The chain combines TRBV20-1 with TRBJ1-5, with a possible D match to TRBD1 (6 bases). The CDR3 is 14 residues long. The ends were cut back, 3 bases at V and 5 bases at J, with 14 bases in the middle. Germline assignment: CDR1 DFQATT and CDR2 SNEGSKA (reference sequence). The CDR3 sequence is CSASGQGMDQPQHF. The CDR3 DNA is TGCAGTGCTAGTGGGCAGGGGATGGATCAGCCCCAGCATTTT.

V usage is TRBV7-6 and J usage is TRBJ2-1; tentative D call: TRBD1 (8 bases). V gave up 5 bases and J gave up 4 bases, with 15 bases separating them. Germline values: CDR1 SGHVS, CDR2 FNYEAQ. The CDR3 covers 15 residues. In DNA, the CDR3 is TGTGCCAGCAGCGGACAGGGAGGGGGGTACAATGAGCAGTTCTTC. Its translation: CASSGQGGGYNEQFF.

The J gene is TRBJ1-1, the V gene TRBV12-3 or TRBV12-4; maybe TRBD1 (5 bases). The CDR3 spans 12 residues. Between the trimmed V and J ends, which lost 2 bases and 7 bases, there was a span of 8 bases. CDR3 in amino acids: CASSLQGYEAFF. The CDR3 DNA reads TGTGCCAGCAGTTTACAGGGTTATGAAGCTTTCTTT.

The chain carries TRBV29-1 and TRBJ2-5; 10 nucleotides agree with TRBD1. The CDR3 loop spans 11 amino acids. Germline V CDR1 and CDR2: SQVTM, ANQGSEA. V gave up 4 bases and J gave up 10 bases; unmatched junction bases: 3. CDR3 nucleotides: TGCAGCGTTGCCCGGGACAGGGGCCAGTACTTC. Translated: CSVARDRGQYF.

The V and J genes are TRBV5-6 and TRBJ2-5; D is possibly TRBD1 (7 bases). Per the germline V gene, CDR1 is SGHDT and CDR2 is YYEEEE. This CDR3 comprises 13 residues. The ends were cut back, 9 bases at V and 3 bases at J, with 15 bases in the middle. The CDR3 sequence: CATEGASEETQYF. As DNA, the CDR3 is TGTGCCACCGAGGGGGCTAGCGAAGAGACCCAGTACTTC.

This clone showed up just a few times. The gene calls are TRBV7-9 and TRBJ2-7; the D gene is possibly TRBD2 (5 bases). Trimming took 4 bases from V and 4 from J, leaving 14 bases between them. Germline V gene data show CDR1 as SEHNR and CDR2 as FQNEAQ (reference sequence). This CDR3 region has 14 residues. The CDR3 nucleotides read TGTGCCAGCAGCTGGGAGACAAAGTTATACGAGCAGTACTTC. Translating gives CASSWETKLYEQYF.

The CDR3 protein is CASSEIGTGRGNEKLFF. The DNA for the CDR3 is TGTGCCAGCAGCGAGATCGGGACAGGCCGAGGTAATGAAAAACTGTTTTTT. The chain carries TRBV7-2 and TRBJ1-4; 8 bases are a match to TRBD1. CDR1 is SGHTA, CDR2 FQGNSA, per germline. The CDR3 runs to 17 residues. With V trimmed by 5 bases and J by 4 bases, 12 bases remained unmatched. Full variable domain (rest looked up from reference TRBV7-2 and TRBJ1-4): GAGVSQSPSNKVTEKGKDVELRCDPISGHTALYWYRQSLGQGLEFLIYFQGNSAPDKSGLPSDRFSAERTGGSVSTLTIQRTQQEDSAVYLCASSEIGTGRGNEKLFFGSGTQLSVL.

This clone was seen once. The gene calls are TRBV5-6 and TRBJ1-4; D is uncertain. Deletions cut 0 bases from V and 3 bases from J, with 9 bases between. This CDR3 has 15 amino acids. The germline gives CDR1 SGHDT, CDR2 YYEEEE. The CDR3 bases are TGTGCCAGCAGCTTGGTAGGGAGGCCTAATGAAAAACTGTTTTTT. As protein: CASSLVGRPNEKLFF.

This chain joins TRBV10-3 and TRBJ1-1, with D possibly TRBD1 on 5 matching bases. The germline V gene encodes CDR1 ENHRY and CDR2 SYGVKD. Trimming cost V 10 bases and J 0 bases, with 18 bases left between them. This CDR3 has 15 residues. The CDR3 is CASIGYGGMNTEAFF. The CDR3 DNA reads as TGTGCCAGCATCGGATACGGGGGAATGAACACTGAAGCTTTCTTT.